The 2 T cell receptor beta chains presented below share a single source sample, sequenced in a study of T cells in Graves' hyperthyroidism and ophthalmopathy. Amplification targeted TCR beta CDR3 regions from RNA transcripts. The HTBI primer set was used in a first-round RT-PCR of the TCR CDR3. One entry per CDR3 protein results from TCRdb running MiXCR on the multiplex PCR reads. The sample shows around 340,000 distinct CDR3 sequences, around 17% of them seen only once. Sequenced input: blood. The receptors shown here come from a man younger than 45 with Graves' hyperthyroidism.

This clonotype has a count of ten or more. The chain recombines TRBV24-1 with TRBJ2-5; the D gene is possibly TRBD2 (6 bases). This CDR3 contains 15 residues. Germline V gives CDR1 KGHDR, CDR2 SFDVKD. V was pared by 2 bases and J by 5 bases, with 14 bases between. The CDR3 region is CATSDSSEEGETQYF. The CDR3 DNA reads TGTGCCACCAGTGATTCGTCTGAGGAGGGCGAGACCCAGTACTTC.

This clonotype appeared many times. The CDR3 DNA sequence: TGCAGCGTCTTAGCGGGGGATACCTACGAGCAGTACTTC. The encoded protein is CSVLAGDTYEQYF. The chain is built from TRBV29-1 and TRBJ2-7; 9 bases fit TRBD2. The germline gives CDR1 SQVTM, CDR2 ANQGSEA. V was clipped by 6 bases and J by 2 bases; unmatched bases: 5. The length of the CDR3 is 13 residues.